These T cell receptor beta chains were read from a single sample in a study of shared clonotypes between healthy human individuals. Profiling relied on immunoSEQ multiplex PCR, and the TCRdb table lists in-frame clones only, not all of them. This table holds under 2.5 million clones, just under 95% found once. What was sequenced was naive CD4+ T cells from PBMCs. The receptors come from a young man in good health. Some clones in this sample may be carry-over from other donors' samples. CDR3s include the opening cysteine and the closing phenylalanine or tryptophan. A D gene is named only where the DNA matches it firmly. Clone size is shown for a subset of rows, as once, few, many or a class of expanded clone.

17	NA	TRBV7-6	TRBD2	TRBJ2-5	CASSLALTSGRGKTQYF	TGTGCCAGCAGCTTAGCGCTCACTAGCGGGAGGGGGAAGACCCAGTACTTC
16	NA	TRBV7-9	NA	TRBJ2-1	CASSLARATNYNEQFF	TGTGCCAGCAGCTTAGCTAGGGCTACAAACTACAATGAGCAGTTCTTC
13	NA	TRBV6-5	TRBD1	TRBJ2-2	CASRNRGAGELFF	TGTGCCAGCAGAAACAGGGGGGCCGGGGAGCTGTTTTTT
13	NA	TRBV5-4	NA	TRBJ2-7	CASSFAQSYEQYF	TGTGCCAGCAGCTTTGCTCAGAGTTACGAGCAGTACTTC
16	NA	TRBV28	NA	TRBJ2-7	CASSTPVSVTTYEQYF	TGTGCCAGCAGTACTCCTGTATCCGTAACCACCTACGAGCAGTACTTC
13	NA	TRBV5-1	NA	TRBJ1-2	CASSGAEYYGYTF	TGCGCCAGCAGCGGGGCAGAATACTATGGCTACACCTTC
16	NA	TRBV2	TRBD2	TRBJ2-2	CASSVGTSVITGELFF	TGTGCCAGCAGTGTCGGGACTAGCGTCATCACCGGGGAGCTGTTTTTT
14	NA	TRBV15	NA	TRBJ1-2	CATSRRHGYYGYTF	TGTGCCACCAGCAGACGACACGGGTACTATGGCTACACCTTC
14	NA	TRBV7-2	TRBD1	TRBJ1-5	CASSLNRGVGAQHF	TGTGCCAGCAGCTTAAACAGGGGGGTAGGAGCCCAGCATTTT
14	once	TRBV28	TRBD2	TRBJ2-7	CASKGTGGSYEQYF	TGTGCCAGCAAAGGAACGGGAGGCTCCTACGAGCAGTACTTC
17	NA	TRBV4-2	NA	TRBJ1-5	CASSQNREVRGNQPQHF	TGTGCCAGCAGCCAAAACAGGGAGGTGAGGGGCAATCAGCCCCAGCATTTT
16	NA	TRBV11-1	TRBD1	TRBJ2-5	CASSYRPGQGRETQYF	TGTGCCAGCAGCTACCGACCGGGACAGGGGCGGGAGACCCAGTACTTC
13	NA	TRBV4-2	TRBD1	TRBJ2-3	CASSQRQGDTQYF	TGTGCCAGCAGCCAACGACAGGGAGATACGCAGTATTTT
16	NA	TRBV11-3	NA	TRBJ2-1	CASSLGERGFQGEQFF	TGTGCCAGCAGTCTAGGAGAAAGGGGATTTCAGGGTGAGCAGTTCTTC